The present T cell receptor beta chain was sequenced within a study of OX40 agonist ivuxolimab in advanced cancers. This clone occurred once. Sequencing used immunoSEQ multiplex PCR; TCRdb keeps in-frame clones, though not all of them. Among some 60,000 clones listed, around 90% were seen once. Per germline, CDR1 SNHLY and CDR2 FYNNEI. V lost 5 bases to trimming and J lost 0 bases, with 13 bases between them. The CDR3 length is 15 residues. The sample consisted of CD4+ or CD8+ T cells sorted from blood, taken in a trial of the OX40 agonist ivuxolimab. The receptor was derived from an adult with an advanced solid tumor such as melanoma, head and neck, liver or kidney cancer. The chain has TRBV2 and TRBJ2-5; D unresolved. CDR3 DNA sequence: TGTGCCAGCAGTAAAAGTGGGCTGTACCAAGAGACCCAGTACTTC. Translated, it gives CASSKSGLYQETQYF.